One sample yielded the 25 T cell receptor beta chains listed below, sequenced in a study of blood T cell repertoires in COVID-19 (TCRdb year 2020). Receptors were amplified or captured by the immunoSEQ multiplex PCR assay. Imported from immuneACCESS, the table was reduced by TCRdb to in-frame sequences with V and J called. These copies leave out some clones; in studies compared against another copy, an unresolved V gene accounts for under half, and the cause of the remainder is not known. Recorded for this sample are 210,000 or so clones; roughly four fifths of them occurred a single time. The ten largest clones add up to 10% to 15% of the sample. The specimen was peripheral blood. These receptor sequences come from a woman between 40 and 55 years old with acute or convalescent COVID-19.

The V call is TRBV5-5, the J call TRBJ2-7; 8 bases agree with TRBD1. Germline lookup yields CDR1 SGHKS and CDR2 YYEKEE (reference sequence). This CDR3 spans 17 amino acids. The V gene end was trimmed by 0 bases and the J gene end by 0 bases; junction bases not matched to a gene: 8. The CDR3 DNA reads as TGTGCCAGCAGCTTGGTGCCGGACAGGGCGAGCTCCTACGAGCAGTACTTC. It codes for CASSLVPDRASSYEQYF.

In this sample, this clone turned up once. DNA of the CDR3: TGTGCCAGCAGTCGAGTTAGCGGGATGGGGGGAGTGGGCGGTGAGCAGTTCTTC. It specifies CASSRVSGMGGVGGEQFF. This rearrangement joins TRBV6-6 to TRBJ2-1; 8 bases are a match to TRBD2. Germline V gene lookup returns CDR1 MNHNY and CDR2 SVGAGI (reference sequence). Germline trimming cut 5 bases from V and 9 bases from J; bases unmatched to any gene: 21. The CDR3 contains 18 residues.

This chain uses TRBV19 with TRBJ2-7; 8 bases are a match to TRBD1. This CDR3 has 15 amino acids. With 5 bases clipped from V and 3 bases from J, the junction kept 9 bases outside the gene matches. CDR1 is LNHDA, CDR2 SQIVND, per germline (reference sequence). CDR3 residues: CASSLSPGGFYEQYF. As DNA, the CDR3 is TGTGCCAGTAGTCTATCCCCAGGGGGCTTCTACGAGCAGTACTTC.

CDR3 bases: TGTGCCAGCAGCGGGACTAGCGGGGGAGATACGCAGTATTTT. It encodes CASSGTSGGDTQYF. The chain combines TRBV2 with TRBJ2-3; 14 positions match TRBD2. Germline CDR1 SNHLY, CDR2 FYNNEI. The CDR3 spans 14 residues. V lost 6 bases and J lost 5; bases outside the gene matches: 1.

This sequence joins TRBV7-8 and TRBJ2-7; TRBD1 agrees at 8 bases. This CDR3 region has 13 residues. J was trimmed by 7 bases and V by 8 bases; bases with no gene match: 10. CDR1 is SGHVS and CDR2 is FQNEAQ in the germline V gene. The DNA of the CDR3 is TGTGCCAGCTTGATGGACAGGGTGGGGGAGCAGTACTTC. Translation: CASLMDRVGEQYF.

The chain carries TRBV5-5 and TRBJ2-1; 7 nucleotides match TRBD2. The germline V gene has CDR1 SGHKS and CDR2 YYEKEE (reference sequence). The V gene end was trimmed by 4 bases and the J gene end by 2 bases; junction bases not matched to a gene: 12. CDR3 length equals 17 residues. The CDR3 is CASSPTGGRGPYNEQFF. The CDR3 region has the DNA TGTGCCAGCAGCCCCACGGGGGGACGCGGGCCCTACAATGAGCAGTTCTTC. Full variable domain (missing parts from reference TRBV5-5 and TRBJ2-1): DAGVTQSPTHLIKTRGQQVTLRCSPISGHKSVSWYQQVLGQGPQFIFQYYEKEERGRGNFPDRFSARQFPNYSSELNVNALLLGDSALYLCASSPTGGRGPYNEQFFGPGTRLTVL.

Comment on this clone: This clone may be a read error of a much larger clone one base away. The V gene is TRBV5-6, the J gene TRBJ2-2; D uncertain. V dropped 2 bases and J dropped 6 bases, with 2 bases sitting between them. Germline V gene sequence: CDR1 SGHDT, CDR2 YYEEEE. The CDR3 is 11 amino acids. The DNA of the CDR3 is TGTGCCAGCAGCTTCTCCGGGGAGCTGTTTTTT. Amino acid sequence: CASSFSGELFF.

The J gene is TRBJ1-1, the V gene TRBV5-1, with D tentatively TRBD1 (5 bases). This CDR3 has 13 residues. Germline CDR1 and CDR2: SGHRS and YFSETQ. V shed 0 bases and J shed 6 bases, with 9 bases lying between them. CDR3 loop: CASSLAVGAEAFF. DNA of the CDR3: TGCGCCAGCAGCTTGGCGGTAGGGGCTGAAGCTTTCTTT.

The V gene is TRBV5-1, the J gene TRBJ2-2, with 8 positions matching TRBD2. V dropped 4 bases and J dropped 6; count of bases not matched to a gene: 8. The length of the CDR3 is 15 residues. CDR1 and CDR2 (germline): SGHRS, YFSETQ. For the CDR3, the DNA is TGCGCCAGCAGCCCGGGACTAGAATGGGCCGGGGAGCTGTTTTTT. This codes for CASSPGLEWAGELFF.

The gene calls are TRBV7-8 and TRBJ2-7; D possibly corresponds to TRBD2 (5 bases). Trimming took off 2 bases at V and 5 bases at J, with 13 bases between the two ends. Germline-derived CDR1 and CDR2 are SGHVS and FQNEAQ. The length of the CDR3 is 14 residues. The CDR3 nucleotides are TGTGCCAGCAGCTTACGAGGCACCGGGGACGAGCAGTACTTC. It encodes CASSLRGTGDEQYF.

This chain joins TRBV27 and TRBJ1-2; the D is unclear. The germline V gene has CDR1 MNHEY and CDR2 SMNVEV (reference sequence). V lost 2 bases to trimming and J lost 4 bases, with 8 bases between them. This CDR3 contains 13 residues. This CDR3 is CASSLRRGYGYTF. In DNA form, the CDR3 reads TGTGCCAGCAGTTTACGGCGGGGCTATGGCTACACCTTC.

The CDR3 is CASSIVGQGEEKLFF. CDR3 in DNA: TGTGCCAGTAGTATCGTCGGACAGGGGGAGGAAAAACTGTTTTTT. The chain recombines TRBV19 with TRBJ1-4; 10 bases line up with TRBD1. The CDR3 extends over 15 amino acids. Germline CDR1 is LNHDA and CDR2 is SQIVND (reference sequence). Losses at the gene ends were 3 bases for V and 8 bases for J; bases not matched to a gene: 6. Using reference TRBV19 and TRBJ1-4 for the parts outside the CDR3, the full variable domain is DGGITQSPKYLFRKEGQNVTLSCEQNLNHDAMYWYRQDPGQGLRLIYYSQIVNDFQKGDIAEGYSVSREKKESFPLTVTSAQKNPTAFYLCASSIVGQGEEKLFFGSGTQLSVL.

The chain links TRBV4-3 to TRBJ2-1; 8 bases are shared with TRBD2. The V and J ends lost 1 base and 7 bases, in that order; junction bases with no gene match: 9. The CDR3 length is 16 residues. The germline V gene encodes CDR1 LGHNA and CDR2 YSLEER. Here the CDR3 reads CASSQVSGLAKNEQFF. In DNA, the CDR3 is TGCGCCAGCAGCCAAGTGTCAGGACTAGCAAAGAATGAGCAGTTCTTC.

As to this clone: A clone one base away is much larger, so this may be a read error. The J gene is TRBJ2-1, the V gene TRBV27; 9 nucleotides align to TRBD2. V shed 4 bases and J 0 bases; nucleotides not matched to a gene: 1. Germline V gene sequence: CDR1 MNHEY, CDR2 SMNVEV (reference sequence). CDR3 size: 15 residues. DNA of the CDR3: TGTGCCAGCAGTTATAGCGGGAGCTCCTACAATGAGCAGTTCTTC. Its protein product is CASSYSGSSYNEQFF.

The chain is built from TRBV18 and TRBJ1-3; 12 bases match TRBD1. The CDR3 contains 18 residues. V trimming: 3 bases; J trimming: 4 bases; junction bases outside the gene matches: 10. In germline, CDR1 is KGHSH, CDR2 LQKENI. CDR3 sequence reads: CASSPQPGQGAIGNTIYF. The CDR3 bases are TGTGCCAGCTCACCCCAACCGGGACAGGGGGCTATCGGAAACACCATATATTTT.

The chain is built from TRBV18 and TRBJ1-2, with D unresolved. Germline lookup yields CDR1 KGHSH and CDR2 LQKENI. The CDR3 is 11 amino acids. Trimming cost V 5 bases and J 5 bases, with 6 bases left between them. The CDR3 DNA reads TGTGCCAGCTCAGTAGAGTATGGCTACACCTTC. Amino acids: CASSVEYGYTF.

The CDR3 sequence is CATNSRTPNYGYTF. Here the CDR3 DNA reads TGCGCCACCAATAGTCGGACACCTAACTATGGCTACACCTTC. This chain uses TRBV10-1 with TRBJ1-2; perhaps TRBD1 as D (5 bases). Germline V gene sequence: CDR1 WNHNN, CDR2 SYGVQD (reference sequence). Trimming took off 10 bases at V and 0 bases at J, with 15 bases between the two ends. The CDR3 runs to 14 residues.

The J gene is TRBJ1-2, the V gene TRBV3-1 (or the pseudogene TRBV3-2), with D possibly matching TRBD1 (6 bases). The germline V gene encodes CDR1 LGHDT and CDR2 YNNKEL (reference sequence). Trimming took 2 bases from V and 6 from J, leaving 10 bases between them. There are 13 residues in the CDR3. The CDR3 DNA reads as TGTGCCAGCAGCCAATGGACAGTTAATGGCTACACCTTC. Protein sequence: CASSQWTVNGYTF.

This chain connects TRBV15 to TRBJ2-7; 7 positions match TRBD2. Germline V gives CDR1 LNHNV, CDR2 YYDKDF (reference sequence). J gave up 2 bases and V 5 bases, and 27 bases lay outside the gene matches. The CDR3 spans 21 residues. The CDR3 region is CATSRAAGSSGTFPNPYEQYF. The CDR3 coding sequence is TGTGCCACCAGCCGGGCGGCGGGCTCCAGCGGGACTTTCCCAAATCCCTACGAGCAGTACTTC. Complete variable domain (other parts from reference TRBV15 and TRBJ2-7): DAMVIQNPRYQVTQFGKPVTLSCSQTLNHNVMYWYQQKSSQAPKLLFHYYDKDFNNEADTPDNFQSRRPNTSFCFLDIRSPGLGDTAMYLCATSRAAGSSGTFPNPYEQYFGPGTRLTVT.

This chain joins TRBV5-1 and TRBJ2-1, with D tentatively TRBD2 (5 bases). Germline V gives CDR1 SGHRS, CDR2 YFSETQ. The V end was cut by 1 base, the J end by 0 bases, with 8 bases between. This CDR3 has 15 residues. The CDR3 region has the DNA TGCGCCAGCAGCTTGACTAGAAACTCCTACAATGAGCAGTTCTTC. As protein: CASSLTRNSYNEQFF.

This chain links TRBV4-1 with TRBJ2-3; 8 bases agree with TRBD2. Germline CDR1 is MGHRA and CDR2 is YSYEKL. V shed 1 base, J shed 7 bases, and the junction held 10 bases outside the gene matches. The CDR3 runs to 16 residues. CDR3 in DNA: TGCGCCAGCAGCCAAGGCGGAGGTTTAGCGGGGAATACGCAGTATTTT. Translation gives CASSQGGGLAGNTQYF.

This sequence joins TRBV5-1 and TRBJ2-7; 8 bases fit TRBD1. J was trimmed by 3 bases and V by 4 bases; bases with no gene match: 6. This CDR3 spans 14 amino acids. Germline loops: CDR1 SGHRS, CDR2 YFSETQ. The CDR3 protein is CASSLSGQGYEQYF. As DNA, the CDR3 is TGCGCCAGCAGCCTATCCGGACAGGGCTACGAGCAGTACTTC. The entire variable domain, with the rest obtained from reference TRBV5-1 and TRBJ2-7, is as follows: KAGVTQTPRYLIKTRGQQVTLSCSPISGHRSVSWYQQTPGQGLQFLFEYFSETQRNKGNFPGRFSGRQFSNSRSEMNVSTLELGDSALYLCASSLSGQGYEQYFGPGTRLTVT.

The V and J genes are TRBV14 and TRBJ1-6, with D possibly TRBD1 on 5 matching bases. Germline V gene data show CDR1 as SGHDN and CDR2 as FVKESK. The CDR3 has 12 amino acids. Trimming stripped 1 base from V and 10 bases from J, with 5 bases between. This CDR3 reads CASSQGGSPLHF. The CDR3 bases are TGTGCCAGCAGCCAAGGGGGCTCACCCCTCCACTTT.

V is TRBV14 and J is TRBJ1-2; D is uncertain. V shed 1 base and J shed 6 bases, with 9 bases lying between them. The length of the CDR3 is 13 residues. Germline assignment: CDR1 SGHDN and CDR2 FVKESK. The CDR3 protein is CASSQVARHGYTF. CDR3 sequence (DNA): TGTGCCAGCAGCCAAGTAGCCCGGCATGGCTACACCTTC.

V gene TRBV6-2 or TRBV6-3 combines with J gene TRBJ1-2; unclear D gene. This CDR3 contains 11 residues. The germline V gene encodes CDR1 MNHEY and CDR2 SVGEGT. Trimming cost V 2 bases and J 11 bases, with 9 bases left between them. The CDR3 here is CASSYHTTYTF. In DNA, the CDR3 is TGTGCCAGCAGTTACCACACGACTTACACCTTC.